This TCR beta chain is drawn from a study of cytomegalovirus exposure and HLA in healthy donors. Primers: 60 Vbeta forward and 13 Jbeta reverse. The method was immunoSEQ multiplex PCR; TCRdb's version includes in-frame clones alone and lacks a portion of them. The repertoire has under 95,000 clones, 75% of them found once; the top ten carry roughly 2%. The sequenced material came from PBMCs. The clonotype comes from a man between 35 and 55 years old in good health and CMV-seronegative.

CDR3 protein: CASSLNPGGGQGYTF. The CDR3 region has the DNA TGTGCCAGCAGTCTCAACCCAGGGGGCGGACAAGGCTACACCTTC. The chain employs TRBV28 and TRBJ1-2, with TRBD1 matching 8 bases. Trimming at V came to 5 bases and at J to 8 bases, leaving 13 bases not matched to a gene. Germline CDR1 MDHEN, CDR2 SYDVKM. The CDR3 sequence is 15 residues long.